The 8 T cell receptor beta chains below all came from one sample that was sequenced in a study of Ad26.COV2.S vaccination and SARS-CoV-2 variants. As for treatment: about 20 received Ad26.COV2.S at low or high dose, single or two shots; about 5 received placebo; per-sample allocation not given. Day 63 after the first vaccine or placebo injection was the time point for sampling. Profiled with immunoSEQ multiplex PCR; TCRdb holds only in-frame clones, not every one. The profile shows 300,000 to 400,000 clones, approximately 90% of them singletons. The material sequenced was peripheral blood, taken in a trial of Ad26.COV2.S vaccine versus placebo. These receptors came from a person between 18 and 65 years old who received the Ad26.COV2.S COVID-19 vaccine or a placebo.

The chain combines TRBV11-1 with TRBJ2-2; tentative D call: TRBD2 (5 bases). The CDR3 is 15 residues long. The germline V gene encodes CDR1 SGHAT and CDR2 FQDESV (reference sequence). V was clipped by 0 bases and J by 0 bases, with 5 bases between them. CDR3 amino acids: CASSLAGANTGELFF. As DNA, the CDR3 is TGTGCCAGCAGCTTAGCCGGGGCGAACACCGGGGAGCTGTTTTTT.

V is TRBV27 and J is TRBJ2-7; D unresolved. CDR1 and CDR2 (germline): MNHEY, SMNVEV (reference sequence). CDR3 length: 14 amino acids. Deletions cut 3 bases from V and 6 bases from J, with 15 bases between. The CDR3 sequence: CASSFAGSRPEQYF. As DNA, the CDR3 is TGTGCCAGCAGTTTTGCAGGTTCCCGTCCCGAGCAGTACTTC.

V is TRBV30 and J is TRBJ2-5, with TRBD1 as a possible D gene (6 bases). With 4 bases removed from V and 2 bases from J, the gap between germline ends came to 14 bases. Germline V gives CDR1 GTSNPN, CDR2 SVGIG (reference sequence). The CDR3 covers 14 residues. The CDR3, as DNA: TGTGCCTGGATTCGCCAGGGGAATCAAGAGACCCAGTACTTC. It translates to CAWIRQGNQETQYF.

This rearrangement joins TRBV5-4 to TRBJ2-1; TRBD2 matches 11 bases. The CDR3 spans 18 residues. In germline, CDR1 is SGHNT, CDR2 YYREEE (reference sequence). The trim removed 3 bases at V and 0 bases at J, leaving 8 bases unmatched. The CDR3 here is CASSSGLAVRSSYNEQFF. CDR3 in DNA: TGTGCCAGCAGCTCGGGACTAGCGGTAAGAAGCTCCTACAATGAGCAGTTCTTC.

This clone was picked up one time. This rearrangement joins TRBV3-1 (or the pseudogene TRBV3-2) to TRBJ1-3; the D is unclear. The V end lost 3 bases, the J end lost 4 bases, and 10 bases lay between the germline ends. This CDR3 has 14 residues. Germline CDR1 is LGHDT and CDR2 is YNNKEL (reference sequence). Written as DNA, the CDR3 is TGTGCCAGCAGCCAGGGGTTTGCCGGAAACACCATATATTTT. It translates to CASSQGFAGNTIYF.

This chain connects TRBV4-3 to TRBJ1-2; D unresolved. Trimming pared 0 bases from V and 3 bases from J, leaving 11 bases between. Per the germline V gene, CDR1 is LGHNA and CDR2 is YSLEER. The CDR3 loop spans 15 amino acids. CDR3 protein: CASSQERRADYGYTF. CDR3 nucleotides: TGCGCCAGCAGCCAAGAACGGAGGGCAGACTATGGCTACACCTTC.

This clone has a count of ten or more. This chain uses TRBV6-4 with TRBJ2-2; 7 nucleotides agree with TRBD2. Germline assignment: CDR1 MRHNA and CDR2 SNTAGT. There are 13 residues in the CDR3. The V gene end was trimmed by 4 bases and the J gene end by 4 bases; junction bases not matched to a gene: 0. This CDR3 is CASSGTSTGELFF. In nucleotides, the CDR3 is TGTGCCAGCAGTGGGACTAGCACCGGGGAGCTGTTTTTT.

V usage is TRBV30 and J usage is TRBJ2-3, with no clear D. Germline-derived CDR1 and CDR2 are GTSNPN and SVGIG (reference sequence). The ends were cut back, 5 bases at V and 2 bases at J, with 11 bases in the middle. The CDR3 extends over 13 amino acids. The CDR3 nucleotides are TGTGCCTGGTCAGTTGGGAACACAGATACGCAGTATTTT. Residues: CAWSVGNTDTQYF.